Below, 11 T cell receptor beta chains from the same sample are listed, as sequenced in a study of regulatory T cells in long-lasting Graves disease. HTBI primers from iRepertoire and Arm-PCR of CDR3 regions yielded the TCR beta libraries. From the multiplex PCR reads, TCRdb called clonotypes with MiXCR, one entry per CDR3 protein. Here the sample spans some 450,000 distinct CDR3 sequences, 23% being singletons. Time point noted: persistent/refractory GD, antithyroid drugs over 5 years with positive TRAb. Following extraction of RNA from PBMCs, that RNA was used to make the TCR library. The specimen was peripheral blood mononuclear cells (PBMCs), collected when the disease was refractory, from a patient treated with antithyroid drugs. The source of these receptors is a female donor with Graves disease.

This clonotype showed up many times. V and J are TRBV2 and TRBJ2-7; 10 bases align to TRBD1. J lost 2 bases, V lost 5 bases, and 6 bases had no gene match. The germline V gene encodes CDR1 SNHLY and CDR2 FYNNEI. This CDR3 is 15 amino acids long. The CDR3 DNA sequence: TGTGCCAGCAGTTCTCCGGACAGGGGGGCCTACGAGCAGTACTTC. As protein: CASSSPDRGAYEQYF.

V usage is TRBV7-3 and J usage is TRBJ1-1; D is unclear. Germline assignment: CDR1 SGHTA and CDR2 FQGTGA. This CDR3 has 13 amino acids. The V end was cut by 0 bases, the J end by 8 bases, with 10 bases between. DNA of the CDR3: TGTGCCAGCAGCTTAACCGGGTACAAGGAAGCTTTCTTT. Its translation is CASSLTGYKEAFF.

The rearrangement joins TRBV19 to TRBJ2-2; no clear D gene. Trimming took off 9 bases at V and 1 base at J, with 12 bases between the two ends. Germline V gives CDR1 LNHDA, CDR2 SQIVND (reference sequence). The CDR3 has 14 amino acids. CDR3 nucleotides: TGTGCCAGCCTGAGCGCTCTGAACACCGGGGAGCTGTTTTTT. Protein product: CASLSALNTGELFF.

Only a few counts were recorded for this clonotype. CDR3 nucleotides: TGCGCCAGCAGCCCACAGGGGGAGTTGCACGAGCAGTACTTC. It specifies CASSPQGELHEQYF. The gene calls are TRBV5-1 and TRBJ2-7, with 8 bases identical to TRBD1. V was pared by 4 bases and J by 5 bases, with 8 bases of the junction left unmatched. This CDR3 is 14 amino acids long. The germline V gene encodes CDR1 SGHRS and CDR2 YFSETQ.

This chain links TRBV2 with TRBJ2-5; 10 nucleotides line up with TRBD2. The CDR3 spans 15 residues. Looked up from germline, CDR1 is SNHLY and CDR2 is FYNNEI. The V segment lost 2 bases and the J segment 5 bases; nucleotides outside the gene matches: 5. CDR3 residues: CASSELGLAVETQYF. DNA of the CDR3: TGTGCCAGCAGTGAACTTGGACTAGCGGTCGAGACCCAGTACTTC. Full variable domain (rest looked up from reference TRBV2 and TRBJ2-5): EPEVTQTPSHQVTQMGQEVILRCVPISNHLYFYWYRQILGQKVEFLVSFYNNEISEKSEIFDDQFSVERPDGSNFTLKIRSTKLEDSAMYFCASSELGLAVETQYFGPGTRLLVL.

In nucleotides, the CDR3 is TGTGCCAGCAGCCCAAGGTCAGGTGTCGGACAGCCCCAGCATTTT. Protein sequence: CASSPRSGVGQPQHF. The V gene is TRBV3-1, the J gene TRBJ1-5; D gene uncertain. The germline V gene has CDR1 LGHDT and CDR2 YNNKEL (reference sequence). The germline V and J ends were trimmed by 4 bases and 7 bases, with 17 bases remaining between them. The CDR3 spans 15 residues. Looking up the rest from reference TRBV3-1 and TRBJ1-5 gives the full variable domain: DTAVSQTPKYLVTQMGNDKSIKCEQNLGHDTMYWYKQDSKKFLKIMFSYNNKELIINETVPNRFSPKSPDKAHLNLHINSLELGDSAVYFCASSPRSGVGQPQHFGDGTRLSIL.

This clonotype was picked up one time. The rearrangement joins TRBV7-2 to TRBJ1-2; TRBD1 matches at 9 bases. This CDR3 has 15 residues. CDR1 and CDR2 (germline): SGHTA, FQGNSA. V dropped 5 bases and J dropped 6; count of bases not matched to a gene: 10. In DNA form, the CDR3 reads TGTGCCAGCAGCCTGCGGACAGGGGCGGTTCATGGCTACACCTTC. Its protein is CASSLRTGAVHGYTF.

This clonotype was found a few times. The chain couples TRBV7-9 to TRBJ2-3; a possible D gene is TRBD2 (5 bases). Trimming pared 2 bases from V and 10 bases from J, leaving 13 bases between. CDR3 length: 13 amino acids. Germline CDR1 and CDR2: SEHNR and FQNEAQ (reference sequence). The CDR3 sequence is CASSLKWGAAQYF. The CDR3 DNA sequence: TGTGCCAGCAGCTTAAAATGGGGAGCTGCGCAGTATTTT.

The V and J genes are TRBV7-2 and TRBJ2-2; TRBD2 aligns across 7 bases. The CDR3 is 19 amino acids. J lost 4 bases, V lost 5 bases, and 19 bases had no gene match. From germline, CDR1 is SGHTA and CDR2 FQGNSA. The CDR3 loop is CASSLPSLAVLGVTGELFF. For the CDR3, the DNA is TGTGCCAGCAGCCTACCTTCCCTAGCGGTGCTGGGAGTCACCGGGGAGCTGTTTTTT. Based on the CDR3 plus reference TRBV7-2 and TRBJ2-2, the full variable domain is GAGVSQSPSNKVTEKGKDVELRCDPISGHTALYWYRQSLGQGLEFLIYFQGNSAPDKSGLPSDRFSAERTGGSVSTLTIQRTQQEDSAVYLCASSLPSLAVLGVTGELFFGEGSRLTVL.

The chain couples TRBV18 to TRBJ1-1; D unclear. Per germline, CDR1 KGHSH and CDR2 LQKENI. There are 14 residues in the CDR3. V lost 2 bases, J lost 5 bases, and 12 bases lay in between. The CDR3 reads CASSPGRTRTEAFF. The CDR3 coding sequence is TGTGCCAGCTCACCAGGGCGGACGAGGACTGAAGCTTTCTTT.

J is TRBJ2-1 and V is TRBV20-1, with D possibly matching TRBD2 (6 bases). Between the trimmed V and J ends, which lost 2 bases and 6 bases, there was a span of 11 bases. CDR3 size: 13 residues. In germline, CDR1 is DFQATT, CDR2 SNEGSKA (reference sequence). For the CDR3, the DNA is TGCAGTGCTAGATGGGACTTCACCAATGAGCAGTTCTTC. The encoded protein is CSARWDFTNEQFF.